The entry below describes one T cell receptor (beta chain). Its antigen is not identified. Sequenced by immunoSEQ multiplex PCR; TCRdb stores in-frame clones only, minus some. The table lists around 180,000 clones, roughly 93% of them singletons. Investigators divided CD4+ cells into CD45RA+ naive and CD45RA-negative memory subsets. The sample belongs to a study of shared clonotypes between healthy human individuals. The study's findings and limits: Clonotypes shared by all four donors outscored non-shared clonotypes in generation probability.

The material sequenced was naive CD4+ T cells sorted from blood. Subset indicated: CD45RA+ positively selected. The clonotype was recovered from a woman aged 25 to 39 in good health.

The CDR3 protein is CASSPGPPAVQPQHF. Here the CDR3 DNA reads TGTGCCAGCAGTCCCGGCCCCCCGGCGGTTCAGCCCCAGCATTTT. The chain couples TRBV2 to TRBJ1-5; no definite D call. The CDR3 has 15 residues. CDR1 is SNHLY, CDR2 FYNNEI, per germline. Between the trimmed V and J ends, which lost 5 bases and 6 bases, there was a span of 17 bases.